The 30 T cell receptor beta chains given below trace back to one sample, sequenced in a study of T-cell memory formation after mild COVID-19. TCRdb reanalysed the 5' RACE reads using MiXCR and keeps one entry per CDR3 protein. The sample records about 140,000 distinct CDR3 sequences, 11% to 15% being singletons. The source material was PBMCs or a T cell subset sorted from them (not recorded which). The receptors come from an adult woman who had mild COVID-19 (a few samples of this study predate the infection). Cell type and time point are not known.

The table lists this clonotype with many counts. The rearrangement joins TRBV30 to TRBJ2-7; D gene ambiguous. Trimming cost V 4 bases and J 0 bases, with 10 bases left between them. The CDR3 is 13 amino acids. The germline V gene encodes CDR1 GTSNPN and CDR2 SVGIG (reference sequence). The CDR3 is CAWNWGGSYEQYF. CDR3 DNA: TGTGCCTGGAACTGGGGTGGCTCCTACGAGCAGTACTTC.

This chain joins TRBV9 and TRBJ1-3, with TRBD1 matching 7 bases. This CDR3 has 15 amino acids. Per the germline V gene, CDR1 is SGDLS and CDR2 is YYNGEE. J was trimmed by 2 bases and V by 3 bases; bases with no gene match: 5. The DNA of the CDR3 is TGTGCCAGCAGCGCATTAGGACAGGCTGGAAACACCATATATTTT. It translates to CASSALGQAGNTIYF.

This clonotype was seen many times. The J gene is TRBJ1-1, the V gene TRBV27; D uncertain. Trimming removed 2 bases at V and 1 base at J, with 5 bases between. This CDR3 comprises 13 residues. Germline V gives CDR1 MNHEY, CDR2 SMNVEV (reference sequence). The CDR3 sequence is CASSLVANTEAFF. CDR3 DNA sequence: TGTGCCAGCAGTTTAGTCGCGAACACTGAAGCTTTCTTT.

In this sample, this clonotype turned up a few times. This rearrangement joins TRBV20-1 to TRBJ2-7; TRBD1 agrees at 8 bases. This CDR3 comprises 17 residues. The germline V gene encodes CDR1 DFQATT and CDR2 SNEGSKA (reference sequence). J gave up 1 base and V 5 bases, and 16 bases lay outside the gene matches. CDR3 bases: TGCAGTGCTCACGATCCTGCCGGGACAGGAAATTCCTACGAGCAGTACTTC. Its protein is CSAHDPAGTGNSYEQYF.

This clonotype was recorded a few times. As DNA, the CDR3 is TGTGCCAGCAGCCACAGCGGGAGCGGAGATACGCAGTATTTT. Translating it yields CASSHSGSGDTQYF. The chain has TRBV7-9 and TRBJ2-3, with 8 bases identical to TRBD2. Germline V gives CDR1 SEHNR, CDR2 FQNEAQ (reference sequence). The V segment lost 5 bases and the J segment 5 bases; nucleotides outside the gene matches: 6. This CDR3 spans 14 amino acids.

The chain is built from TRBV6-6 and TRBJ1-2; no definite D call. The CDR3 sequence is 14 residues long. The germline gives CDR1 MNHNY, CDR2 SVGAGI (reference sequence). V was pared by 5 bases and J by 1 base, with 11 bases between. CDR3 loop: CASSLPGVNYGYTF. In DNA, the CDR3 is TGTGCCAGCAGTCTGCCCGGGGTTAACTATGGCTACACCTTC.

This clonotype was found many times. The V gene is TRBV3-1, the J gene TRBJ2-5; TRBD1 aligns across 8 bases. The CDR3 runs to 14 residues. V shed 4 bases and J 5 bases; nucleotides not matched to a gene: 6. Per the germline V gene, CDR1 is LGHDT and CDR2 is YNNKEL (reference sequence). The CDR3 nucleotides are TGTGCCAGCAGCCCCGGACAGGGTGGGGAGACCCAGTACTTC. Its protein is CASSPGQGGETQYF.

This clonotype has ten or more counts. V and J are TRBV29-1 and TRBJ2-3; D not resolved. With 4 bases removed from V and 3 bases from J, the gap between germline ends came to 11 bases. The CDR3 has 13 residues. The germline V gene encodes CDR1 SQVTM and CDR2 ANQGSEA. CDR3: CSVVRGLTDTQYF. The CDR3, as DNA: TGCAGCGTTGTACGCGGCCTGACAGATACGCAGTATTTT.

This clonotype has just a few counts. The rearrangement links TRBV9 to TRBJ2-7, with D perhaps matching TRBD1 (6 bases). The V and J ends lost 4 bases and 5 bases respectively, with 13 bases between them. Looked up from germline, CDR1 is SGDLS and CDR2 is YYNGEE. The CDR3 consists of 13 residues. CDR3 loop: CASSPGQLHEQYF. In DNA form, the CDR3 reads TGTGCCAGCAGCCCCGGACAGCTCCACGAGCAGTACTTC.

In this sample, this clonotype turned up a few times. The V call is TRBV30, the J call TRBJ2-7; D not certain. Germline lookup yields CDR1 GTSNPN and CDR2 SVGIG (reference sequence). The CDR3 contains 13 residues. Trimming took off 2 bases at V and 0 bases at J, with 8 bases between the two ends. The CDR3 nucleotides read TGTGCCTGGAGTATTGAAAGCTCCTACGAGCAGTACTTC. This gives the protein CAWSIESSYEQYF.

The chain links TRBV5-1 to TRBJ2-7, with 8 nucleotides matching TRBD2. V shed 0 bases, J shed 5 bases, and the junction held 4 bases outside the gene matches. The length of the CDR3 is 14 residues. From germline, CDR1 is SGHRS and CDR2 YFSETQ. The CDR3 DNA follows: TGCGCCAGCAGCTTGGCCAGCGGGGGCCACGAGCAGTACTTC. Protein: CASSLASGGHEQYF. The entire variable domain, with the rest obtained from reference TRBV5-1 and TRBJ2-7, is as follows: KAGVTQTPRYLIKTRGQQVTLSCSPISGHRSVSWYQQTPGQGLQFLFEYFSETQRNKGNFPGRFSGRQFSNSRSEMNVSTLELGDSALYLCASSLASGGHEQYFGPGTRLTVT.

The rearrangement links TRBV30 to TRBJ1-6, with 10 bases matching TRBD1. The CDR3 is 16 residues long. The V gene's germline CDR1 is GTSNPN and CDR2 SVGIG (reference sequence). V trimming: 1 base; J trimming: 11 bases; junction bases outside the gene matches: 11. The CDR3 DNA reads TGTGCCTGGAGTGACGGGACAGGGGCTTCGCGGCCACCCCTCCACTTT. It codes for CAWSDGTGASRPPLHF.

The table lists this clonotype with many counts. The chain recombines TRBV10-3 with TRBJ2-7, with TRBD1 identical over 8 bases. The ends lost 2 bases at V and 0 bases at J; junction bases unmatched: 12. The CDR3 runs to 18 residues. CDR1 is ENHRY, CDR2 SYGVKD, per germline. The CDR3 bases are TGTGCCATCAGTGAGCCCCAATTAATGGGGACAGGCTCCTACGAGCAGTACTTC. It specifies CAISEPQLMGTGSYEQYF.

V is TRBV20-1 and J is TRBJ2-2, with 7 bases identical to TRBD2. Trimming cost V 2 bases and J 3 bases; bases outside gene matches: 6. Germline CDR1 is DFQATT and CDR2 is SNEGSKA (reference sequence). The CDR3 consists of 15 residues. Here the CDR3 DNA reads TGCAGTGCTAGAAATGCGGGAGAGGACACCGGGGAGCTGTTTTTT. Protein product: CSARNAGEDTGELFF.

Only a few counts were recorded for this clonotype. This sequence joins TRBV9 and TRBJ2-3; 15 bases fit TRBD2. CDR3 length equals 19 residues. Germline V gives CDR1 SGDLS, CDR2 YYNGEE. With 4 bases clipped from V and 1 base from J, the junction kept 10 bases outside the gene matches. CDR3 DNA sequence: TGTGCCAGCAGCACCCGGACTAGCGGGGGGGCCCTGGGCACAGATACGCAGTATTTT. Residues: CASSTRTSGGALGTDTQYF. Using reference TRBV9 and TRBJ2-3 for the parts outside the CDR3, the full variable domain is DSGVTQTPKHLITATGQRVTLRCSPRSGDLSVYWYQQSLDQGLQFLIQYYNGEERAKGNILERFSAQQFPDLHSELNLSSLELGDSALYFCASSTRTSGGALGTDTQYFGPGTRLTVL.

V and J are TRBV4-1 and TRBJ1-1, with a tentative D call TRBD1 (6 bases). Between the trimmed V and J ends, which lost 4 bases and 2 bases, there was a span of 14 bases. This CDR3 comprises 15 residues. The germline CDR1 and CDR2 sequences are MGHRA and YSYEKL. The CDR3 coding sequence is TGCGCCAGCAGCCCAACCGACAGGTATAACACTGAAGCTTTCTTT. As protein: CASSPTDRYNTEAFF.

This clonotype has a handful of counts. The chain links TRBV12-5 to TRBJ1-5; unclear D gene. The CDR3 contains 18 residues. The germline V gene encodes CDR1 LGHNT and CDR2 FRNRAP. The germline V and J ends were trimmed by 2 bases and 1 base, with 18 bases remaining between them. In DNA form, the CDR3 reads TGTGCTAGTGGTTTGAACCTTATCTGGGTACAGAGCAATCAGCCCCAGCATTTT. Protein: CASGLNLIWVQSNQPQHF.

This chain uses TRBV9 with TRBJ2-2; D may be TRBD1 (6 bases). The V gene lost 0 bases and the J gene lost 0 bases, with 27 bases spanning the gap. The CDR3 length is 22 residues. Per the germline V gene, CDR1 is SGDLS and CDR2 is YYNGEE. CDR3 residues: CASSVAPKSFREEGANTGELFF. The CDR3 region has the DNA TGTGCCAGCAGCGTAGCCCCAAAGAGCTTCCGGGAAGAGGGGGCGAACACCGGGGAGCTGTTTTTT.

The chain links TRBV7-9 to TRBJ2-5; 9 bases line up with TRBD2. This CDR3 is 19 amino acids long. V lost 5 bases and J lost 0; bases outside the gene matches: 16. Looked up from germline, CDR1 is SEHNR and CDR2 is FQNEAQ (reference sequence). CDR3 coding DNA: TGTGCCAGCAGCCCCGATCCGGGACTAGCAGCCCACAACCAAGAGACCCAGTACTTC. It translates to CASSPDPGLAAHNQETQYF.

This clonotype was counted at least ten times. The V and J genes are TRBV7-9 and TRBJ2-2, with D hard to call. This CDR3 comprises 12 residues. V lost 3 bases to trimming and J lost 5 bases, with 4 bases between them. CDR1 and CDR2 from the germline V gene are SEHNR and FQNEAQ (reference sequence). The CDR3 sequence: CASSLGTGELFF. In DNA form, the CDR3 reads TGTGCCAGCAGCTTGGGGACCGGGGAGCTGTTTTTT.

This clonotype appeared a few times. The gene calls are TRBV15 and TRBJ2-3; 8 bases fit TRBD1. The CDR3 extends over 15 amino acids. The J segment lost 6 bases and the V segment lost 0 bases, leaving 5 bases of the junction unmatched. From germline, CDR1 is LNHNV and CDR2 YYDKDF (reference sequence). The CDR3 DNA reads TGTGCCACCAGCAGAGAGGACAGGGCCGGGGATACGCAGTATTTT. Translating it yields CATSREDRAGDTQYF.

This clonotype was counted many times. The chain is built from TRBV7-8 and TRBJ2-7; 10 bases align to TRBD2. There are 15 residues in the CDR3. After removal of 5 bases from V and 0 bases from J, the junction contained 4 bases not matched to a gene. Germline V gene sequence: CDR1 SGHVS, CDR2 FQNEAQ. This CDR3 reads CASSPLAGGSYEQYF. CDR3 DNA sequence: TGTGCCAGCAGCCCTTTAGCGGGAGGCTCCTACGAGCAGTACTTC.

CDR3 bases: TGTGCCAGCGGATTAGCGGGCTACAATGAGCAGTTCTTC. It codes for CASGLAGYNEQFF. This sequence joins TRBV6-2 or TRBV6-3 and TRBJ2-1; 7 nucleotides match TRBD2. The V segment lost 8 bases and the J segment 3 bases; nucleotides outside the gene matches: 4. The CDR3 covers 13 residues. Germline V gene lookup returns CDR1 MNHEY and CDR2 SVGEGT.

This clonotype was seen many times. The chain carries TRBV4-3 and TRBJ2-4, with a weak D call TRBD1 (7 bases). The ends were cut back, 1 base at V and 4 bases at J, with 17 bases in the middle. Germline-derived CDR1 and CDR2 are LGHNA and YSLEER. The CDR3 sequence is 17 residues long. CDR3 DNA sequence: TGCGCCAGCAGCCAAGGGTCTCGGGGGACAGCGAAAAACATTCAGTACTTC. This codes for CASSQGSRGTAKNIQYF.

This clonotype was seen more than once but under ten times. The chain recombines TRBV25-1 with TRBJ1-1; D may be TRBD1 (5 bases). V was pared by 6 bases and J by 1 base, with 15 bases between. Germline CDR1 is MGHDK and CDR2 is SYGVNS. The CDR3 runs to 15 residues. CDR3 protein: CASSFRRGSNTEAFF. The CDR3 DNA is TGTGCCAGCAGCTTCAGGAGGGGCTCGAACACTGAAGCTTTCTTT. Full variable domain (outside the CDR3, taken from reference TRBV25-1 and TRBJ1-1): EADIYQTPRYLVIGTGKKITLECSQTMGHDKMYWYQQDPGMELHLIHYSYGVNSTEKGDLSSESTVSRIRTEHFPLTLESARPSHTSQYLCASSFRRGSNTEAFFGQGTRLTVV.

The gene calls are TRBV4-2 and TRBJ1-1; 8 bases align to TRBD1. Germline V gene sequence: CDR1 LGHNA, CDR2 YNFKEQ. This CDR3 has 17 residues. V lost 4 bases and J lost 4; bases outside the gene matches: 14. This CDR3 reads CASSPLGDRGSSTEAFF. The CDR3 nucleotides read TGTGCCAGCAGCCCTCTGGGAGACAGGGGATCATCCACTGAAGCTTTCTTT.

In nucleotides, the CDR3 is TGTGCCTGGAGTGTACGGGGTCTAGCGGGGAATGAGCAGTTCTTC. This gives the protein CAWSVRGLAGNEQFF. The chain links TRBV30 to TRBJ2-1; 9 bases fit TRBD2. V was clipped by 0 bases and J by 7 bases; unmatched bases: 7. There are 15 residues in the CDR3. Germline V gene sequence: CDR1 GTSNPN, CDR2 SVGIG (reference sequence).

The chain uses TRBV19 and TRBJ2-1; 7 bases map to TRBD2. The J segment lost 4 bases and the V segment lost 1 base, leaving 4 bases of the junction unmatched. The CDR3 runs to 15 residues. Germline values: CDR1 LNHDA, CDR2 SQIVND (reference sequence). CDR3 amino acids: CASSIVERGYNEQFF. The CDR3 coding sequence is TGTGCCAGTAGTATAGTTGAGCGGGGATACAATGAGCAGTTCTTC.

There are a few counts of this clonotype. V gene TRBV3-1 combines with J gene TRBJ2-1; 9 nucleotides match TRBD1. Losses at the gene ends were 4 bases for V and 9 bases for J; bases not matched to a gene: 10. Germline CDR1 reads LGHDT; CDR2 reads YNNKEL (reference sequence). This CDR3 spans 15 amino acids. CDR3 bases: TGTGCCAGCAGCCTCCGGGACAGGGAAGTCGCTGAGCAGTTCTTC. Translation gives CASSLRDREVAEQFF.

This clonotype was counted only a few times. The chain couples TRBV2 to TRBJ1-1; D is perhaps TRBD1 (6 bases). V was shortened by 6 bases and J by 0 bases, with 14 bases between the two germline ends. Germline lookup yields CDR1 SNHLY and CDR2 FYNNEI. This CDR3 has 15 residues. As DNA, the CDR3 is TGTGCCAGCAGGTCAAACAGGGCTATGAACACTGAAGCTTTCTTT. It encodes CASRSNRAMNTEAFF.